This paragraph reports one TCR beta chain. As handled by the study authors: Reference gene primer amplification in the assay estimated nucleated cell counts. Libraries were prepared by immunoSEQ multiplex PCR; TCRdb keeps only in-frame clonotypes and omits some of them. V, J and clone size are taken as reported in that table, and D and trimming were inferred from the DNA itself. The table lists under 250,000 clones, 85% to 90% of them singletons. The data derive from a study of blood T cell repertoires in COVID-19. At the level of the study: Sample material is recorded as cDNA or gDNA derived from T cells, B-cell-depleted T cells, or PBMCs.

Seattle's enrolled individuals joined amid active infection and were then monitored longitudinally. Germline lookup yields CDR1 LGHDT and CDR2 YNNKEL (reference sequence). V trimming: 1 base; J trimming: 2 bases; junction bases outside the gene matches: 1. This CDR3 has 15 residues. The chain carries TRBV3-1 (or the pseudogene TRBV3-2) and TRBJ2-3; TRBD2 aligns across 9 bases. The material sequenced was peripheral blood. The TCR originated in a man between 50 and 59 years old with COVID-19, enrolled during active disease. CDR3 protein: CASSQGLAATDTQYF. The CDR3 bases are TGTGCCAGCAGCCAAGGACTAGCGGCCACAGATACGCAGTATTTT.